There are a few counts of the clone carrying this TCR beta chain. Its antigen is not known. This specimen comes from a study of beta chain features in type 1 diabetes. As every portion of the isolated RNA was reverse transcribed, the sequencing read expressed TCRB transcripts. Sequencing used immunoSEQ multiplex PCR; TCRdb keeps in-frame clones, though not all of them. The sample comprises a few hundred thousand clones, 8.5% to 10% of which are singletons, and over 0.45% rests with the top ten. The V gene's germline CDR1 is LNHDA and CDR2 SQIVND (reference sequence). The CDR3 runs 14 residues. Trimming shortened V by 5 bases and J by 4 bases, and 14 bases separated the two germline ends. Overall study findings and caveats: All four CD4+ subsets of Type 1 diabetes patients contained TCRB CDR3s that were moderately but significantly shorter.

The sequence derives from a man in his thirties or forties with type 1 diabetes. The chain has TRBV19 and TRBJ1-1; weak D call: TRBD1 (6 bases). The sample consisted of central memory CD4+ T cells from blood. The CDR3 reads CASSPPQGGTEAFF. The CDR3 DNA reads TGTGCCAGTAGTCCACCACAGGGTGGCACTGAAGCTTTCTTT.